This T cell receptor (beta chain) was retrieved from a study of CD8 T cells in Susac syndrome. Reverse transcription of 0.5 to 1 ug RNA was carried out with random hexamers. TCRdb independently ran MiXCR on the immunoSEQ multiplex PCR reads; one entry per CDR3 protein. The sample holds under 55,000 distinct CDR3 sequences, 90% to 95% seen once. The germline V gene encodes CDR1 SEHNR and CDR2 FQNEAQ (reference sequence). V gave up 5 bases and J gave up 0 bases; unmatched junction bases: 15. This CDR3 has 19 residues. The TCR originated in a human donor with multiple sclerosis. Specimen: CD8+ T cells from PBMCs. The chain carries TRBV7-9 and TRBJ2-3, with 9 bases that match TRBD1. This chain's CDR3 is CASSLPGTGNRLSTDTQYF. CDR3 nucleotide sequence: TGTGCCAGCAGCCTCCCCGGGACAGGGAACAGACTAAGCACAGATACGCAGTATTTT.